This is a list of T cell receptor beta chains from one sample in a study of T cell repertoires in cytomegalovirus infection. MiXCR, applied by TCRdb to the reads, yields one record per CDR3 protein. The sample consists of around 69,000 distinct CDR3 sequences, roughly 20% of them appearing once. Their antigens remain unidentified. Sequenced here: CD8+ T cells from cultured PBMCs, sampled from culture after CMV antigen stimulation. These TCRs come from a human donor in good health (CMV status not recorded). Some clones in this sample may be carry-over from other donors' samples. The CDR3 runs from the conserved cysteine through the conserved F or W. D genes are given only for firm matches. Size tells how often a clone was seen (once, few, many) or the class of an expanded clone, and some rows leave it out.

TGTGCCAGCAGCTTCCCGACTAGCGGGGGGGGGCTTGAGCAGTACTTC CASSFPTSGGGLEQYF many TRBV7-2 TRBD2 TRBJ2-7
TGTGCCAGCAGTTTAGCGCAAGGCTACAATGAGCAGTTCTTC CASSLAQGYNEQFF NA TRBV28 NA TRBJ2-1
TGTGCCAGTAGTAGGGGGGCAGCTATGAACACTGAAGCTTTCTTT CASSRGAAMNTEAFF NA TRBV19 NA TRBJ1-1
TGTGCCAGCAAAACTAGCGGGGGTGGTAATGAGCAGTTCTTC CASKTSGGGNEQFF NA TRBV11-2 TRBD2 TRBJ2-1
TGTGCCAGCAGGAACAGGGGATCCTACGAGCAGTACTTC CASRNRGSYEQYF NA TRBV27 TRBD1 TRBJ2-7
TGTGCCAGCAGTTACTTATACCGGGACACCAACGACAATGAGCAGTTCTTC CASSYLYRDTNDNEQFF NA TRBV6-5 NA TRBJ2-1
TGTGCCAGCAGCTTGAGGCAGACCGACCTAACCGGGGAGCTGTTTTTT CASSLRQTDLTGELFF many TRBV5-8 NA TRBJ2-2
TGTGCCAGCAGCTTAGTCCAGGGAAGGCCTGGAAACACCATATATTTT CASSLVQGRPGNTIYF NA TRBV7-9 NA TRBJ1-3
TGTGCCAGCAGCGCACCGGGACAGGATGCCTACAATGAGCAGTTCTTC CASSAPGQDAYNEQFF few TRBV12-3/TRBV12-4 TRBD1 TRBJ2-1
TGTGCCAGCAGCTTGAGGCGGCACACTGAAGCTTTCTTT CASSLRRHTEAFF NA TRBV5-5 NA TRBJ1-1
TGTGCCAGCAGTTCCTCCCGGGCCCTGGGCGCTGAAGCTTTCTTT CASSSSRALGAEAFF NA TRBV6-2/TRBV6-3 NA TRBJ1-1
TGTGCCAGCAGCCTATCGGGCCTGGGGAGCTATGGCTACACCTTC CASSLSGLGSYGYTF few TRBV7-9 NA TRBJ1-2
TGTGCCAGCAGTGAACGCGAAAAACTGTTTTTT CASSEREKLFF few TRBV25-1 NA TRBJ1-4
TGTGCCAGCAGTGAACTTCCGACCTACAATGAGCAGTTCTTC CASSELPTYNEQFF NA TRBV6-1 NA TRBJ2-1
TGTGCCAGCAGTTTAGAGGTAGCTTACAATGAGCAGTTCTTC CASSLEVAYNEQFF NA TRBV27 NA TRBJ2-1
TGTGCCAGCAGCCCGACTGAAGGGAGGGCAGGGGGTTCACCCTACGAGCAGTACTTC CASSPTEGRAGGSPYEQYF NA TRBV7-9 NA TRBJ2-7
TGTGCCAGCAGTTTAGGGGCGCGGGACGAGCAGTACTTC CASSLGARDEQYF NA TRBV28 NA TRBJ2-7
TGTGCCAGCAGCTTATCAGGCGGGTTGGGAGATACGCAGTATTTT CASSLSGGLGDTQYF NA TRBV7-3 NA TRBJ2-3
TGTGCCAGCAGTTTCCTAGCGGGGGGCTACACCGGGGAGCTGTTTTTT CASSFLAGGYTGELFF few TRBV6-5 TRBD2 TRBJ2-2
TGCGCCAGCAGCTATAACAGGGGGGACACTGAAGCTTTCTTT CASSYNRGDTEAFF few TRBV4-1 TRBD1 TRBJ1-1
TGTGCCAGCAGCCATGGACAGGGGACGAACACCGGGGAGCTGTTTTTT CASSHGQGTNTGELFF few TRBV7-8 TRBD1 TRBJ2-2
TGTGCCAGCAGCTTAGCGCGGGAGGCGAATTCACCCCTCCACTTT CASSLAREANSPLHF NA TRBV7-9 NA TRBJ1-6
TGTGCCAGCTCGTCGGACAGGGGGGCCAAAAACATTCAGTACTTC CASSSDRGAKNIQYF many TRBV6-2/TRBV6-3 TRBD1 TRBJ2-4
TGTGCCAGCAGCTTAACCCTGGGGGACAGGGAAAGCAGTGAGCAGTTCTTC CASSLTLGDRESSEQFF few TRBV7-6 TRBD1 TRBJ2-1
TGTGCCAGCACCGAAGGGCAGGGTTGGGGCAATGAGCAGTTCTTC CASTEGQGWGNEQFF NA TRBV6-2/TRBV6-3 NA TRBJ2-1
TGTGCCAGCAGCTTATTTCCGCTCCCGAACACCGGGGAGCTGTTTTTT CASSLFPLPNTGELFF NA TRBV11-3 NA TRBJ2-2
TGTGCCAGCAGCCCTCTAAGAAATGGGCCCCAGCATTTT CASSPLRNGPQHF few TRBV7-2 NA TRBJ1-5
TGTGCCAGCAGCTTAGGACTAAATTACGAGCAGTACTTC CASSLGLNYEQYF NA TRBV7-6 NA TRBJ2-7
TGTGCCAGTAGTGGACCCAGCTCTGGAAACACCATATATTTT CASSGPSSGNTIYF few TRBV19 NA TRBJ1-3
TGTGCCAGTAGTCCGGGAGCGGGGGGATACGAGCAGTACTTC CASSPGAGGYEQYF few TRBV19 TRBD2 TRBJ2-7
TGTGCCAGCAGTAGGGAGGGGAACACTGAAGCTTTCTTT CASSREGNTEAFF NA TRBV27 NA TRBJ1-1
TGTGCCAGCAGCTCTCAGGGGAACACTGAAGCTTTCTTT CASSSQGNTEAFF many TRBV7-2 NA TRBJ1-1
TGTGCCAGCAGTCCTTCGACAATACTATGGGATGAGCAGTACTTC CASSPSTILWDEQYF few TRBV28 NA TRBJ2-7
TGTGCCAGCAGCCTCCCTACAGGGGGCGGTGAGCAGTTCTTC CASSLPTGGGEQFF NA TRBV7-2 TRBD1 TRBJ2-1
TGTGCCAGCAGCCTGGCCTCCTACAATGAGCAGTTCTTC CASSLASYNEQFF NA TRBV7-2 NA TRBJ2-1
TGTGCCAGCAGCCCCACGGAAACCAATAGCCCGGCGACCCAGTACTTC CASSPTETNSPATQYF few TRBV9 NA TRBJ2-5
TGCGCCAGCAGCCCCACCCACGTAACAGGGCTTGGCGCTGAAGCTTTCTTT CASSPTHVTGLGAEAFF many TRBV4-1 NA TRBJ1-1
TGTGCCAGCAGTTACTCGACGGGATTCGGGGCCAACGGCCTGACTTTC CASSYSTGFGANGLTF NA TRBV6-2/TRBV6-3 NA TRBJ2-6
TGTGCCAGCAGTTCCTCTGAAAGGGACGGACTAACAGGGCAGTACTTC CASSSSERDGLTGQYF NA TRBV7-6 NA TRBJ2-7
TGTGCCAGCAGTTTATACAGGGGCACTGAAGCTTTCTTT CASSLYRGTEAFF NA TRBV27 TRBD1 TRBJ1-1
TGTGCCAGCAGCCTACGATCCTCTGGAAACACCATATATTTT CASSLRSSGNTIYF NA TRBV6-2/TRBV6-3 NA TRBJ1-3
TGTGCCAGCAGCCCACAGGGCGGGGGTAACACTGAAGCTTTCTTT CASSPQGGGNTEAFF few TRBV12-3/TRBV12-4 NA TRBJ1-1
TGTGCCAGCAGTTATAGCGGGGGGGCAGATACGCAGTATTTT CASSYSGGADTQYF NA TRBV6-5 TRBD2 TRBJ2-3